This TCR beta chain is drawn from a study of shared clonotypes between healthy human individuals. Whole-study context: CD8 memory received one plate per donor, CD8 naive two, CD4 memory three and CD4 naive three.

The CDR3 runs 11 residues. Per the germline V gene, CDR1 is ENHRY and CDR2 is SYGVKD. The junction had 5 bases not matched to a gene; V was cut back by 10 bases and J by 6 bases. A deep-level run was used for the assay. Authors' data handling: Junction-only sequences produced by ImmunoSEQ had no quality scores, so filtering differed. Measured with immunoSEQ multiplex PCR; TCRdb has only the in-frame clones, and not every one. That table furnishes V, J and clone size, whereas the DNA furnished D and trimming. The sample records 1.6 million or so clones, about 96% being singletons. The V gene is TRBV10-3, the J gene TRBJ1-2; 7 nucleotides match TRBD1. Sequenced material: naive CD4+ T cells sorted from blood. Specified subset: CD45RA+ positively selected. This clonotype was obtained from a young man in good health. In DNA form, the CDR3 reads TGTGCCACCCGACAGGGTGATGGCTACACCTTC. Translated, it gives CATRQGDGYTF.